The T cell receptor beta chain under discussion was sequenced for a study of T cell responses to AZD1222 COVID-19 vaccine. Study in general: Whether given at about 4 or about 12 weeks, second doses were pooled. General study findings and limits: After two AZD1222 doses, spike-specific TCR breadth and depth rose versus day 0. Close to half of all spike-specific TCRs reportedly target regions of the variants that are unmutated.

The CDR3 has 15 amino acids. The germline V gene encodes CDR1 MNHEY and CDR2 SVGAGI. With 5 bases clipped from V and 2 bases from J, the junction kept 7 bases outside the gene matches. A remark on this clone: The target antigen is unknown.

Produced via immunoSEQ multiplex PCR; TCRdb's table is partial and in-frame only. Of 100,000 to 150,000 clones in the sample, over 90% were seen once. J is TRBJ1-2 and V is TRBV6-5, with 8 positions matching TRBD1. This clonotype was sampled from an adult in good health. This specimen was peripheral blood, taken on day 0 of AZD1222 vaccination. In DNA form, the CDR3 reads TGTGCCAGCAGTCGTACGGACAGGGACAACTATGGCTACACCTTC. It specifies CASSRTDRDNYGYTF.